A selection of T cell receptor beta chains follows, all from one sample in a study of blood T cell repertoires in COVID-19. Sequencing was performed with immunoSEQ multiplex PCR; in TCRdb, only in-frame clones are kept and a portion is missing. This sample has more than 200,000 clones; around 88% occur once, and the top ten carry almost 2%. Specimen: peripheral blood. The receptors were gathered from a man aged 30-40 years with active or convalescent COVID-19. The CDR3 runs from the conserved cysteine through the conserved F or W. A D gene is named only where the DNA matches it firmly. Clone sizes are given selectively: once, few, many, or a class where the clone is expanded.

size,D,J,V,DNA,CDR3
-,TRBD2,TRBJ2-7,TRBV2,TGTGCCAGCAGGCCAATGCGGGGGGGATGGTACGAGCAGTACTTC,CASRPMRGGWYEQYF
-,-,TRBJ2-5,TRBV5-1,TGCGCCAGCAGCTTGGGTCGGGAGACCCAGTACTTC,CASSLGRETQYF
-,-,TRBJ2-7,TRBV27,TGTGCCAGCAGTTTGAAAGGGGCTGTCTACGAGCAGTACTTC,CASSLKGAVYEQYF
-,TRBD1,TRBJ1-3,TRBV28,TGTGCCAGCAGCCCCCTCAGGGGGCCTGGAAACACCATATATTTT,CASSPLRGPGNTIYF
-,-,TRBJ2-2,TRBV24-1,TGTGCCACCAGTGGGGGCAGATACACCGGGGAGCTGTTTTTT,CATSGGRYTGELFF
-,-,TRBJ1-2,TRBV19,TGTGCCAGTAGTATAAGGGGCGGAAAAAACTATGGCTACACCTTC,CASSIRGGKNYGYTF
-,-,TRBJ2-1,TRBV3-1/TRBV3-2,TGTGCCAGCAGCACGTTCGGGGGATACAATGAGCAGTTCTTC,CASSTFGGYNEQFF
-,-,TRBJ1-1,TRBV7-2,TGTGCCAGCACCCGGGATCCCGTCACTGAGGCTTTCTTT,CASTRDPVTEAFF
-,-,TRBJ2-5,TRBV20-1,TGCGGTTGGACTATACAAGAGACCCAGTACTTC,CGWTIQETQYF
-,TRBD1,TRBJ1-2,TRBV28,TGTGCCACCCCGAACAGGGGCTATGGCTACACCTTC,CATPNRGYGYTF
once,-,TRBJ2-7,TRBV7-2,TGTGCCAGCAGCTTAGACCGTACGGTCGAGCAGTACTTC,CASSLDRTVEQYF
-,TRBD2,TRBJ2-3,TRBV6-1,TGTGCCAGCAGTGAACTGAGCGGGGGGCTAGATACGCAGTATTTT,CASSELSGGLDTQYF
-,TRBD2,TRBJ2-7,TRBV11-2,TGTGCCAGCAGCTTAGGGCTAGCGGGGGGAAAGACCTACGAGCAGTACTTC,CASSLGLAGGKTYEQYF
-,TRBD2,TRBJ2-2,TRBV11-2,TGTGCCAGCAGCTTCTCTGCTAGCGGGAGTTACACCGGGGAGCTGTTTTTT,CASSFSASGSYTGELFF
few,-,TRBJ1-1,TRBV25-1,TGTGCCAGCAGTGATCCCAGCGAGATGAACACTGAAGCTTTCTTT,CASSDPSEMNTEAFF
-,TRBD1,TRBJ1-1,TRBV30,TGTGCCTGGAGTGCCCCGGGACAGGGGAAGTTTGAAGCTTTCTTT,CAWSAPGQGKFEAFF
-,-,TRBJ2-1,TRBV21-1,TGTGCCAGCAGCCCAAGACTAGCGGGGGGGGAGATCAGCTCCTACAATGAGCAGTTCTTC,CASSPRLAGGEISSYNEQFF
-,TRBD2,TRBJ2-2,TRBV7-9,TGTGCCAGCAGCCGGACTAGCGGGAACACCGGGGAGCTGTTTTTT,CASSRTSGNTGELFF
once,TRBD1,TRBJ1-1,TRBV29-1,TGCAGCGTAAGGGGGCAGAGGAACACTGAAGCTTTCTTT,CSVRGQRNTEAFF
-,-,TRBJ1-4,TRBV3-1/TRBV3-2,TGTGCCAGCAGCCAATTCTTCGCAGCAGGTAATGAAAAACTGTTTTTT,CASSQFFAAGNEKLFF
few,-,TRBJ2-1,TRBV6-1,TGTGCCAGCAGTGAAGCGGGGGGCTCCTACAATGAGCAGTTCTTC,CASSEAGGSYNEQFF
-,TRBD1,TRBJ2-7,TRBV6-5,TGTGCCAGCAGTTACCGTGGCCAGGGGGTGTACGAGCAGTACTTC,CASSYRGQGVYEQYF
-,-,TRBJ2-1,TRBV18,TGTGCCAGCTCACCATATAAGACTTACAATGAGCAGTTCTTC,CASSPYKTYNEQFF
-,TRBD2,TRBJ2-7,TRBV4-3,TGCGCCAGCAGCCAAGATCATCGGGGGGGCCTTAACGAGCAGTACTTC,CASSQDHRGGLNEQYF